A single sample is the source of the 16 T cell receptor beta chains below, sequenced in a study of neurological immune-mediated disorders. TCRdb called the 5' RACE reads again in MiXCR, with one record for every CDR3 protein. Of around 68,000 distinct CDR3 sequences listed, approximately 4.1% are singletons. The sample comprised PBMCs. All receptors come from a man aged 50 to 59 with multiple sclerosis.

The V call is TRBV20-1, the J call TRBJ2-7, with TRBD1 identical over 8 bases. CDR3 length: 15 amino acids. The V gene's germline CDR1 is DFQATT and CDR2 SNEGSKA (reference sequence). Here the CDR3 reads CSARSGTGGSYEQYV. CDR3 nucleotides: TGTAGTGCTAGGAGTGGGACAGGCGGTTCCTACGAGCAGTACGTC.

This clonotype was picked up many times. This chain uses TRBV7-2 with TRBJ1-1; D remains ambiguous. CDR1 and CDR2 (germline): SGHTA, FQGNSA. The CDR3 has 15 residues. Trimming removed 1 base from V and 2 bases from J, with 11 bases in between. CDR3 bases: TGTGCCAGCAGCTTAGTCTCGGATTACAACACTGAAGCTTTCTTT. Protein: CASSLVSDYNTEAFF.

This clonotype appeared a few times. The rearrangement joins TRBV7-2 to TRBJ2-2; D is perhaps TRBD2 (6 bases). The germline gives CDR1 SGHTA, CDR2 FQGNSA. V lost 6 bases to trimming and J lost 4 bases, with 15 bases between them. The CDR3 consists of 15 residues. The CDR3 DNA follows: TGTGCCAGCAGATCCGGCGGGGTGACCACCGGGGAGCTGTTTTTT. This translates into CASRSGGVTTGELFF.

This clonotype was seen ten or more times. The V call is TRBV3-1, the J call TRBJ2-3, with 8 nucleotides matching TRBD1. Germline CDR1 reads LGHDT; CDR2 reads YNNKEL (reference sequence). The CDR3 sequence is 14 residues long. V was pared by 4 bases and J by 5 bases, with 5 bases of the junction left unmatched. The CDR3 region is CASSPTGAGDTQYF. CDR3 bases: TGTGCCAGCAGCCCGACAGGGGCGGGAGATACGCAGTATTTT.

At least ten counts were recorded for this clonotype. The gene calls are TRBV7-9 and TRBJ1-2; D not certain. The CDR3 consists of 14 residues. The ends were cut back, 7 bases at V and 4 bases at J, with 16 bases in the middle. Germline assignment: CDR1 SEHNR and CDR2 FQNEAQ (reference sequence). The CDR3 coding sequence is TGTGCCAGCACTTTAGATGCAACGAGCTATGGCTACACCTTC. Translation: CASTLDATSYGYTF.

This clonotype was recorded a few times. A read error may explain this, as a much larger clone is one base away. This chain connects TRBV28 to TRBJ2-5; no clear D. Germline-derived CDR1 and CDR2 are MDHEN and SYDVKM. Between the trimmed V and J ends, which lost 5 bases and 1 base, there was a span of 14 bases. CDR3 length equals 15 residues. CDR3 sequence reads: CASSLRSEIQETQYF. CDR3 nucleotides: TGTGCCAGCAGTCTTAGGTCCGAAATCCAAGAGACCCAGTACTTC.

This clonotype was recorded many times. V is TRBV2 and J is TRBJ1-2; a weak D match, TRBD1 (5 bases). V was clipped by 4 bases and J by 4 bases, with 10 bases between them. The CDR3 is made up of 13 amino acids. Germline CDR1 and CDR2: SNHLY and FYNNEI. The CDR3 sequence: CASSVTGPYGYTF. CDR3 in DNA: TGTGCCAGCAGTGTTACAGGACCCTATGGCTACACCTTC. Full variable domain (remainder filled in from reference TRBV2 and TRBJ1-2): EPEVTQTPSHQVTQMGQEVILRCVPISNHLYFYWYRQILGQKVEFLVSFYNNEISEKSEIFDDQFSVERPDGSNFTLKIRSTKLEDSAMYFCASSVTGPYGYTFGSGTRLTVV.

In this sample, this clonotype turned up many times. The chain uses TRBV20-1 and TRBJ2-7; 7 bases are shared with TRBD1. CDR3 length: 15 amino acids. Trimming cost V 0 bases and J 0 bases; bases outside gene matches: 5. CDR1 and CDR2 from the germline V gene are DFQATT and SNEGSKA (reference sequence). CDR3 in amino acids: CSARDSSGGSYEQYF. In DNA form, the CDR3 reads TGCAGTGCTAGAGATAGTTCAGGGGGCTCCTACGAGCAGTACTTC.

The chain has TRBV20-1 and TRBJ2-3; D ambiguous. CDR1 and CDR2 (germline): DFQATT, SNEGSKA (reference sequence). V was cut by 0 bases and J by 5 bases, with 12 bases left in between. The CDR3 runs to 14 residues. The CDR3 sequence: CSARDEVFEDTQYF. CDR3 nucleotide sequence: TGCAGTGCTAGAGATGAGGTCTTTGAAGATACGCAGTATTTT.

This clonotype was counted at least ten times. The chain combines TRBV6-5 with TRBJ1-2, with a tentative D call TRBD1 (5 bases). CDR1 MNHEY and CDR2 SVGAGI come from the germline V gene. The CDR3 length is 13 residues. Trimming stripped 6 bases from V and 1 base from J, with 9 bases between. CDR3 in DNA: TGTGCCAGCAGCACGACAGTTAACTATGGCTACACCTTC. It specifies CASSTTVNYGYTF.

This clonotype was found many times. The J gene is TRBJ1-3, the V gene TRBV9; D remains ambiguous. V gave up 1 base and J gave up 0 bases, with 8 bases separating them. From germline, CDR1 is SGDLS and CDR2 YYNGEE. The CDR3 is 15 amino acids. CDR3 region: CASSVSGSSGNTIYF. DNA of the CDR3: TGTGCCAGCAGCGTATCGGGCAGCTCTGGAAACACCATATATTTT.

This clonotype was counted ten times or more. The rearrangement uses TRBV20-1 and TRBJ2-7; no clear D. Trimming took 0 bases from V and 3 from J, leaving 12 bases between them. This CDR3 has 14 amino acids. Germline V gives CDR1 DFQATT, CDR2 SNEGSKA (reference sequence). The CDR3 sequence is CSARDKLRFYEQYV. The CDR3 DNA reads TGCAGTGCTAGAGATAAGCTCCGCTTCTACGAGCAGTACGTC.

In its sample, this clonotype was seen many times. The V and J genes are TRBV5-1 and TRBJ1-1; 9 bases line up with TRBD1. The length of the CDR3 is 15 residues. Germline assignment: CDR1 SGHRS and CDR2 YFSETQ. Germline trimming cut 5 bases from V and 4 bases from J; bases unmatched to any gene: 9. The CDR3 DNA reads as TGCGCCAGCAGTGGGACAGGGTACGTGGGCACTGAAGCTTTCTTT. This sequence encodes CASSGTGYVGTEAFF.

This clonotype has a count of ten or more. This chain uses TRBV7-8 with TRBJ2-3, with 16 positions matching TRBD2. This CDR3 has 16 amino acids. Germline V gives CDR1 SGHVS, CDR2 FQNEAQ. The V and J ends lost 3 bases and 9 bases, in that order; junction bases with no gene match: 6. The DNA of the CDR3 is TGTGCCAGCAGCTTCCAACCGGGACTAGCGGGGGGGACGCAGTATTTT. Residues: CASSFQPGLAGGTQYF. Drawing the rest from reference TRBV7-8 and TRBJ2-3, the complete variable domain is GAGVSQSPRYKVAKRGQDVALRCDPISGHVSLFWYQQALGQGPEFLTYFQNEAQLDKSGLPSDRFFAERPEGSVSTLKIQRTQQEDSAVYLCASSFQPGLAGGTQYFGPGTRLTVL.

In this sample, this clonotype turned up many times. This chain connects TRBV7-9 to TRBJ1-2; TRBD1 aligns across 7 bases. The V and J ends lost 1 base and 7 bases, in that order; junction bases with no gene match: 3. The germline V gene has CDR1 SEHNR and CDR2 FQNEAQ (reference sequence). The length of the CDR3 is 13 residues. The CDR3 nucleotides read TGTGCCAGCAGCTTAGTAGGGGGCTTTGGCTACACCTTC. Translated, it gives CASSLVGGFGYTF.

This clonotype was counted between two and nine times. The junction and the germline gene differ at one end; a read error may be behind it. The V and J genes are TRBV10-3 and TRBJ1-5; D may be TRBD1 (5 bases). There are 12 residues in the CDR3. Germline V CDR1 and CDR2: ENHRY, SYGVKD. The DNA of the CDR3 is TGTGCCATCAGTGAGACAGGCCCGGTCCAGAATTTT. It codes for CAISETGPVQNF.